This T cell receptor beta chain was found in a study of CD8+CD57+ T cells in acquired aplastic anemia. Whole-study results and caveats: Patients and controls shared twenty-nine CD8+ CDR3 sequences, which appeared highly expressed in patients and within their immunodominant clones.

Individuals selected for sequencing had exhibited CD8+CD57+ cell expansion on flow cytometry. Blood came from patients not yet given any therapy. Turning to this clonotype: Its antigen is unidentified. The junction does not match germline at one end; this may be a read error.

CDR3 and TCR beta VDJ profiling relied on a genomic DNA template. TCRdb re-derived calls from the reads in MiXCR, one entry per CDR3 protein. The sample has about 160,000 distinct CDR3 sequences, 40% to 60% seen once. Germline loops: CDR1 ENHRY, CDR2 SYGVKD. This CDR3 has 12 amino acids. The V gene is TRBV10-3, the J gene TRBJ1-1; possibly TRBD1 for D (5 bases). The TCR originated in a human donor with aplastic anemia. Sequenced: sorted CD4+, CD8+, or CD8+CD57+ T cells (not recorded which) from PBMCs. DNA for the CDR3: TGTGCCAGCAGTTTCCCACAGGTGGAAGCTTTCTTT. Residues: CASSFPQVEAFF.